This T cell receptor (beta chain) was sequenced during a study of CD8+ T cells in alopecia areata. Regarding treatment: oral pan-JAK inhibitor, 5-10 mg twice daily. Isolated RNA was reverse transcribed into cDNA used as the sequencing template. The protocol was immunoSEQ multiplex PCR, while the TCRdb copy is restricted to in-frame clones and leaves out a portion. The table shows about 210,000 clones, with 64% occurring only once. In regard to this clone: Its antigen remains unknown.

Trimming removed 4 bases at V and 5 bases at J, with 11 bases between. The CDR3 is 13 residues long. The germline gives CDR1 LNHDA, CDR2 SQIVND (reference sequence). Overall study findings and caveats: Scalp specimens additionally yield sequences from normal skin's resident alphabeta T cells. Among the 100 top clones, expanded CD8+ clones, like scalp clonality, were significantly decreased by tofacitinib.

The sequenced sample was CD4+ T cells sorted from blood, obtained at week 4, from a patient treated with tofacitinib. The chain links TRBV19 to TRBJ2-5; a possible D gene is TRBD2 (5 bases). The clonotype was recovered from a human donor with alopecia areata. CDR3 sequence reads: CASSSTRPETQYF. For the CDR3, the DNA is TGTGCCAGTAGTAGCACTAGACCGGAGACCCAGTACTTC.